This T cell receptor beta chain was retrieved from a study of blood T cell repertoires in COVID-19. This CDR3 comprises 13 residues. Germline V CDR1 and CDR2: GTSNPN, SVGIG (reference sequence). Losses at the gene ends were 0 bases for V and 4 bases for J; bases not matched to a gene: 1. Regarding this clone: Distinct nucleotide sequences in the sample also encode this CDR3.

Data came from immunoSEQ multiplex PCR; TCRdb stores just in-frame clones and leaves some out. The sample lists 300,000 to 400,000 clones, roughly 84% seen once, with 1% in the top ten. This clonotype originated in a man aged 50 or older with active or convalescent COVID-19. This sequence joins TRBV30 and TRBJ1-2; 8 positions agree with TRBD1. The source material was peripheral blood. CDR3 loop: CAWSVQGGYGYTF. As DNA, the CDR3 is TGTGCCTGGAGTGTACAGGGGGGCTATGGCTACACCTTC.